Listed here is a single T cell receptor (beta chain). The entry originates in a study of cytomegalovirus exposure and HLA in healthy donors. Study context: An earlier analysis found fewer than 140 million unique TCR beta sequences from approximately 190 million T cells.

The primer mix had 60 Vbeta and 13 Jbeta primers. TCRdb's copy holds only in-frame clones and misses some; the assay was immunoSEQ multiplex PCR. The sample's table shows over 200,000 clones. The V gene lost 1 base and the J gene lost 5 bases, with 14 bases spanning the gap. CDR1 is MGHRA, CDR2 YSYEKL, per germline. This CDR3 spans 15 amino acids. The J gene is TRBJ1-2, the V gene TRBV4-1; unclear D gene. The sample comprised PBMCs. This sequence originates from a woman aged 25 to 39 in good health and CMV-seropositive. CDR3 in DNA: TGCGCCAGCAGCCAAGCGTCGGCGGATTATTATGGCTACACCTTC. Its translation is CASSQASADYYGYTF.